This is a list of T cell receptor beta chains from one sample in a study of cytomegalovirus exposure and HLA in healthy donors. Libraries were prepared by immunoSEQ multiplex PCR; TCRdb keeps only in-frame clonotypes and omits some of them. The sample records fewer than 200,000 clones, under 90% being singletons. What was sequenced was PBMCs. The receptors were sampled from a male donor in good health and CMV-seronegative. The CDR3 runs from the conserved cysteine through the conserved F or W. Each record gives: J gene, clone size, V gene, CDR3 protein. Clone size is given for some rows only: seen once, a few or many times, or a class if the clone is expanded.

j_call: TRBJ2-5; clone_size: .; v_call: TRBV29-1; cdr3_aa: CSVPLWTGRETQYF
j_call: TRBJ1-1; clone_size: few; v_call: TRBV19; cdr3_aa: CASSIDRVARNTEAFF
j_call: TRBJ2-3; clone_size: .; v_call: TRBV19; cdr3_aa: CASSTSGASTDTQYF
j_call: TRBJ2-5; clone_size: .; v_call: TRBV18; cdr3_aa: CASSPGTSGSFSQETQYF
j_call: TRBJ2-7; clone_size: .; v_call: TRBV28; cdr3_aa: CASSLTGLAGGSIEQYF
j_call: TRBJ2-3; clone_size: .; v_call: TRBV5-4; cdr3_aa: CASSLHTDTQYF
j_call: TRBJ2-5; clone_size: few; v_call: TRBV10-1; cdr3_aa: CASSPLASGQETQYF
j_call: TRBJ1-2; clone_size: once; v_call: TRBV9; cdr3_aa: CASSDRNGYTF
j_call: TRBJ2-1; clone_size: .; v_call: TRBV30; cdr3_aa: CAWSAVNEQFF
j_call: TRBJ2-7; clone_size: .; v_call: TRBV29-1; cdr3_aa: CSVQQGPYEQYF
j_call: TRBJ1-2; clone_size: .; v_call: TRBV6-1; cdr3_aa: CASSEASGLNYGYTF
j_call: .; clone_size: once; v_call: TRBV5-1; cdr3_aa: CASSFGTAAYEQYF
j_call: TRBJ2-5; clone_size: .; v_call: TRBV5-1; cdr3_aa: CATREQGISETQYF
j_call: TRBJ1-6; clone_size: once; v_call: TRBV7-6; cdr3_aa: CASSLDHHNYNSPLHF
j_call: TRBJ2-7; clone_size: .; v_call: TRBV5-6; cdr3_aa: CASSLGTGTSEQYF
j_call: TRBJ2-7; clone_size: .; v_call: TRBV5-4; cdr3_aa: CASSLAGMVRNEQYF
j_call: TRBJ2-5; clone_size: .; v_call: TRBV5-1; cdr3_aa: CASSFLANEETQYF
j_call: TRBJ1-3; clone_size: .; v_call: TRBV29-1; cdr3_aa: CSARQHSGNTIYF
j_call: TRBJ1-2; clone_size: .; v_call: TRBV27; cdr3_aa: CASSFLGVNYGYTF
j_call: TRBJ2-2; clone_size: .; v_call: TRBV28; cdr3_aa: CASGPTGYTGELFF
j_call: TRBJ2-7; clone_size: .; v_call: TRBV15; cdr3_aa: CATSREGGFSYEQYF
j_call: TRBJ2-1; clone_size: .; v_call: TRBV7-2; cdr3_aa: CASSLYPSGRSAYNEQFF
j_call: TRBJ2-1; clone_size: .; v_call: TRBV7-9; cdr3_aa: CASSLSTGIYSYNEQFF
j_call: TRBJ1-5; clone_size: .; v_call: TRBV27; cdr3_aa: CASTVRGGRNQPQHF
j_call: TRBJ1-2; clone_size: .; v_call: TRBV7-9; cdr3_aa: CASSLMDTGGNGYTF
j_call: TRBJ2-1; clone_size: .; v_call: TRBV7-2; cdr3_aa: CASSLQGLAVYNEQFF
j_call: TRBJ2-7; clone_size: .; v_call: TRBV6-5; cdr3_aa: CATTRDSYEQYF
j_call: TRBJ2-2; clone_size: .; v_call: TRBV7-3; cdr3_aa: CASSLDRAAKAGELFF
j_call: TRBJ2-7; clone_size: few; v_call: TRBV23-1; cdr3_aa: CASYYRGPYEQYF
j_call: TRBJ1-2; clone_size: .; v_call: TRBV6-5; cdr3_aa: CASSRGTGGYGYTF
j_call: TRBJ2-5; clone_size: .; v_call: TRBV10-3; cdr3_aa: CAISGTSGEYQETQYF
j_call: TRBJ2-3; clone_size: .; v_call: TRBV6-1; cdr3_aa: CAGVGGRTDTQYF
j_call: TRBJ2-7; clone_size: .; v_call: TRBV6-5; cdr3_aa: CASSRLAGAGYEQYF
j_call: TRBJ2-7; clone_size: .; v_call: TRBV27; cdr3_aa: CASSPKGVGSGNLYEQYF
j_call: TRBJ2-1; clone_size: .; v_call: TRBV18; cdr3_aa: CASSPASGNTYNEQFF
j_call: TRBJ2-6; clone_size: .; v_call: TRBV30; cdr3_aa: CASPEGGVLTF
j_call: TRBJ2-5; clone_size: .; v_call: TRBV5-1; cdr3_aa: CASWQGAVQETQYF
j_call: TRBJ1-5; clone_size: .; v_call: TRBV7-2; cdr3_aa: CASSLVEVGNQPQHF
j_call: TRBJ2-7; clone_size: .; v_call: TRBV7-9; cdr3_aa: CASSAITGQGLVEQYF
j_call: TRBJ2-7; clone_size: .; v_call: TRBV4-2; cdr3_aa: CASSQDQEHEQYF
j_call: TRBJ2-7; clone_size: .; v_call: TRBV11-2; cdr3_aa: CASSSGRLAGSGEQYF
j_call: TRBJ2-1; clone_size: .; v_call: TRBV2; cdr3_aa: CASSARGGLMNEQFF
j_call: TRBJ2-1; clone_size: .; v_call: TRBV29-1; cdr3_aa: CSVYRRENEGFF
j_call: TRBJ2-7; clone_size: .; v_call: TRBV7-3; cdr3_aa: CASSPLQGSEQYF
j_call: TRBJ1-4; clone_size: .; v_call: TRBV7-9; cdr3_aa: CASSRDRDSTNEKLFF
j_call: TRBJ1-2; clone_size: few; v_call: TRBV5-4; cdr3_aa: CASSTGVTGTNYGYTF
j_call: TRBJ2-2; clone_size: .; v_call: TRBV7-2; cdr3_aa: CASSSVGLATTTGELFF
j_call: .; clone_size: .; v_call: TRBV19; cdr3_aa: CASSRLLGQGSNEQYF
j_call: TRBJ1-1; clone_size: .; v_call: TRBV10-3; cdr3_aa: CAISGSENTEAFF
j_call: TRBJ2-1; clone_size: .; v_call: TRBV7-3; cdr3_aa: CASSLLNNEQFF
j_call: TRBJ2-3; clone_size: .; v_call: TRBV14; cdr3_aa: CASSAQLAGTDTQYF
j_call: TRBJ2-5; clone_size: few; v_call: TRBV7-2; cdr3_aa: CASSPQETQYF
j_call: TRBJ2-1; clone_size: .; v_call: TRBV4-1; cdr3_aa: CASSRGTESSYNEQFF